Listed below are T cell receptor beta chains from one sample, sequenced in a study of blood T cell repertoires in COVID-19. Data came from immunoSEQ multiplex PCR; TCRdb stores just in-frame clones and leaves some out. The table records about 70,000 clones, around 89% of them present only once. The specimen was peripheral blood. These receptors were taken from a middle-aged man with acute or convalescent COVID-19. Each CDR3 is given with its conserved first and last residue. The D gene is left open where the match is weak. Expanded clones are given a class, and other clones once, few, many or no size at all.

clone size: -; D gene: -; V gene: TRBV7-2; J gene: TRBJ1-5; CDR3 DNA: TGTGCCAGCAGCGGAGACAGGAACAATCAGCCCCAGCATTTT; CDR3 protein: CASSGDRNNQPQHF
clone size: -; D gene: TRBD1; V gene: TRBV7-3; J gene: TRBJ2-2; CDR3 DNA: TGTGCCAGCAGCTTAACGAGGGACAGTACCACCGGGGAGCTGTTTTTT; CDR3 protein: CASSLTRDSTTGELFF
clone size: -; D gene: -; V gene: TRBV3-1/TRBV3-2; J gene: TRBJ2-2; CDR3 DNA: TGTGCCAGCAGCCAAGGGGAGACCGGGGAGCTGTTTTTT; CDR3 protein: CASSQGETGELFF
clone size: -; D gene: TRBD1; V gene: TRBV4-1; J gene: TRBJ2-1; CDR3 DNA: TGCGCCAGCAGCCTGCCGACAGGGGAATACAATGAGCAGTTCTTC; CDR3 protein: CASSLPTGEYNEQFF
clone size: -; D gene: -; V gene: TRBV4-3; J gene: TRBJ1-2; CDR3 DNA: TGCGCCAGCAGCCAAGAATACCACGACTCCTATGGCTACACCTTC; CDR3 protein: CASSQEYHDSYGYTF
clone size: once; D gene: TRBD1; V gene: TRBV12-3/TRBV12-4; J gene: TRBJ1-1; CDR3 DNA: TGTGCCAGCAGTTTGACAGGGGAAACTGAAGCTTTCTTT; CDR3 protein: CASSLTGETEAFF
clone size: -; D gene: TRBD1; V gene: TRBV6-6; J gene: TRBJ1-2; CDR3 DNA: TGTGCCAGCAGAGAAACTGGGACAGTTCTCGCCTATGGCTACACCTTC; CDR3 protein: CASRETGTVLAYGYTF
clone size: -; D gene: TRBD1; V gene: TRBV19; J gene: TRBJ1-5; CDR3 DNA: TGTGCCAGTAAGATAGACAGGGAGGATCAGCCCCAGCATTTT; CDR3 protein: CASKIDREDQPQHF
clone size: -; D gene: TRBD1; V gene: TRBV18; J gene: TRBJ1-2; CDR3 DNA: TGTGCCAGCTCACCGAAAGGGGGCGGCGGCTACACCTTC; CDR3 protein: CASSPKGGGGYTF
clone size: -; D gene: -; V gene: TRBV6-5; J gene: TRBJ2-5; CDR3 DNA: TGTGCCACCGCCCCTCCGCCGGGTGAGACCCAGTACTTC; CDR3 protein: CATAPPPGETQYF
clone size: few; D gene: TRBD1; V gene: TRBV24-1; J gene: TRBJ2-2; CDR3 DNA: TGTGCCACCAGTGATTCGGGAAGAGCCGGGACAGCGAACACCGGGGAGCTGTTTTTT; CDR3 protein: CATSDSGRAGTANTGELFF
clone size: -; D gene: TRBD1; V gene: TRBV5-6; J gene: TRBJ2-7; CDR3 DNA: TGTGCCAGCAGCCTCGGGACAGTCTACGAGCAGTACTTC; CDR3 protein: CASSLGTVYEQYF
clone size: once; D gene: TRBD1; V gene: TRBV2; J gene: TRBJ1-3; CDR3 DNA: TGTGCCAGCAGTTCCGACAGGGCTGGAAACACCATATATTTT; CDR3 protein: CASSSDRAGNTIYF
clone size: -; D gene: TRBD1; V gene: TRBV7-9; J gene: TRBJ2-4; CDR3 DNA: TGTGCCAGCAGCTTGGTTGGGACAGAAAACATTCAGTACTTC; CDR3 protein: CASSLVGTENIQYF
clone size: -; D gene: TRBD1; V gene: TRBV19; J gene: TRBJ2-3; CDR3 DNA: TGTGCCAGTAGTTTCTCGACAGGGAGCACAGATACGCAGTATTTT; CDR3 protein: CASSFSTGSTDTQYF
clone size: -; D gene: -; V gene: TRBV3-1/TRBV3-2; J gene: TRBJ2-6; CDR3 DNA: TGTGCCAGCATACGAGACAGGCGAAACCTTTCTGGGGCCAACGTCCTGACTTTC; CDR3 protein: CASIRDRRNLSGANVLTF